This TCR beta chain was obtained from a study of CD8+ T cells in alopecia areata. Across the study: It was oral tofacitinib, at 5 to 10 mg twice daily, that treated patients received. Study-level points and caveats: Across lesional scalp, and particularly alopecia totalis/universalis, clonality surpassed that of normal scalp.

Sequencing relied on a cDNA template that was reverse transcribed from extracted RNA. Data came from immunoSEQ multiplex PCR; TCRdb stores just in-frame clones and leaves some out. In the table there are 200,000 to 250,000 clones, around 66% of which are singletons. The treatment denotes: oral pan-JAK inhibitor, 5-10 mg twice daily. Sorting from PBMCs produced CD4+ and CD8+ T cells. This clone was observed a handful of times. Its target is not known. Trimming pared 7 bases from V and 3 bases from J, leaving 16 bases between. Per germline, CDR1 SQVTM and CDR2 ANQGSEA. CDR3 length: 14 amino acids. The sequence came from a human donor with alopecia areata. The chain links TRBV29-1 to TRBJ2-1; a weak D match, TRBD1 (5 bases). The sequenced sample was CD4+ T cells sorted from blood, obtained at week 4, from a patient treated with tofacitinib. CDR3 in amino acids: CSGGNGGSYNEQFF. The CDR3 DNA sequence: TGCAGCGGGGGCAACGGCGGAAGCTACAATGAGCAGTTCTTC.